The 7 T cell receptor beta chains below come from one sample, sequenced in a study of T cell responses to AZD1222 COVID-19 vaccine. TCRdb's table, derived via immunoSEQ multiplex PCR, lists solely in-frame clones and lacks some. Among roughly 160,000 clones listed, about 90% were seen once. The sequenced sample was peripheral blood, obtained on day 0 of MenACWY control vaccination. Receptor source: an adult in good health.

The chain employs TRBV28 and TRBJ2-3; 14 bases map to TRBD2. The CDR3 covers 16 residues. Germline assignment: CDR1 MDHEN and CDR2 SYDVKM. V lost 5 bases to trimming and J lost 4 bases; unmatched junction nucleotides: 5. The CDR3 DNA reads TGTGCCAGCAGTATTCCGGGACTAGCGGGAGCAGATACGCAGTATTTT. Its translation is CASSIPGLAGADTQYF.

This sequence joins TRBV7-6 and TRBJ2-1; tentatively, D is TRBD2 (5 bases). Trimming shortened V by 4 bases and J by 5 bases, and 18 bases separated the two germline ends. The germline V gene has CDR1 SGHVS and CDR2 FNYEAQ. This CDR3 is 16 amino acids long. As DNA, the CDR3 is TGTGCCAGCAGCTACAAGCCAGCGGAGCTAGACAATGAGCAGTTCTTC. It encodes CASSYKPAELDNEQFF.

The gene calls are TRBV19 and TRBJ1-2, with D possibly being TRBD1 (5 bases). V was clipped by 3 bases and J by 1 base, with 6 bases between them. Germline values: CDR1 LNHDA, CDR2 SQIVND (reference sequence). The CDR3 is 13 amino acids. The CDR3 reads CASSMQGNYGYTF. The CDR3 region has the DNA TGTGCCAGTAGTATGCAGGGTAACTATGGCTACACCTTC.

DNA of the CDR3: TGTGCCAGCACAGGACAGTACAATCAGCCCCAGCATTTT. Translating gives CASTGQYNQPQHF. The chain recombines TRBV12-3 or TRBV12-4 with TRBJ1-5, with D possibly matching TRBD1 (6 bases). Trimming cost V 7 bases and J 3 bases, with 10 bases left between them. This CDR3 spans 13 amino acids.

The chain carries TRBV5-1 and TRBJ1-2; 7 nucleotides line up with TRBD1. The CDR3 sequence is 13 residues long. Germline CDR1 reads SGHRS; CDR2 reads YFSETQ. The V gene end was trimmed by 0 bases and the J gene end by 6 bases; junction bases not matched to a gene: 2. The CDR3 is CASSLARGDGYTF. The CDR3 DNA is TGCGCCAGCAGCTTGGCCAGGGGGGATGGCTACACCTTC.

This clone was observed a single time. The chain is built from TRBV14 and TRBJ2-6; D is unresolved. CDR3 size: 14 residues. V was clipped by 0 bases and J by 3 bases, with 3 bases between them. Looked up from germline, CDR1 is SGHDN and CDR2 is FVKESK. The CDR3 coding sequence is TGTGCCAGCAGCCAAGATCTTGGGGCCAACGTCCTGACTTTC. This translates into CASSQDLGANVLTF.

This chain links TRBV30 with TRBJ1-5; D perhaps matches TRBD1 (5 bases). In germline, CDR1 is GTSNPN, CDR2 SVGIG (reference sequence). This CDR3 region has 15 residues. V lost 3 bases and J 3 bases, leaving 15 bases between the germline ends. CDR3 loop: CAWRATQGFNQPQHF. DNA for the CDR3: TGTGCCTGGAGGGCGACCCAGGGATTCAATCAGCCCCAGCATTTT.